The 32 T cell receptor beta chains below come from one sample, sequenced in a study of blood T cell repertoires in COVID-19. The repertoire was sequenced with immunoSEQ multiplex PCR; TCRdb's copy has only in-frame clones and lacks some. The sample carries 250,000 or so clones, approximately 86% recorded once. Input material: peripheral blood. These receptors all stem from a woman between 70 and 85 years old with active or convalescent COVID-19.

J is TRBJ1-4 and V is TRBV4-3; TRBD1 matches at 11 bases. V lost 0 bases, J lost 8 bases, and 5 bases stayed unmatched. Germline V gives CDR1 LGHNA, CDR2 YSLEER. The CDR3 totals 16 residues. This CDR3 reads CASSQDPDRGREKLFF. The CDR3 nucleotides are TGCGCCAGCAGCCAAGATCCGGACAGGGGGCGAGAAAAACTGTTTTTT.

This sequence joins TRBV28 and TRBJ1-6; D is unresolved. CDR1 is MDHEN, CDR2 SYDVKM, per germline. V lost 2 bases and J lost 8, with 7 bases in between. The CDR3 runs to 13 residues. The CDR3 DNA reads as TGTGCCAGCAGTTTAGAGGGAGATTCACCCCTCCACTTT. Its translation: CASSLEGDSPLHF.

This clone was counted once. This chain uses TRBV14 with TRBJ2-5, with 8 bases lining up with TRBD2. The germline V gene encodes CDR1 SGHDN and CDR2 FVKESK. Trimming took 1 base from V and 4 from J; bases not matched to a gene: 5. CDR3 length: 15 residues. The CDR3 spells CASSQVAGGAETQYF. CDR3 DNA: TGTGCCAGCAGCCAAGTAGCCGGGGGGGCAGAGACCCAGTACTTC.

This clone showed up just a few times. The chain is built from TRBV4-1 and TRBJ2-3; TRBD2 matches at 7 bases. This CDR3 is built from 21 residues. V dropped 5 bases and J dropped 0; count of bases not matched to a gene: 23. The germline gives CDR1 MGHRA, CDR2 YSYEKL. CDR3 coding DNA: TGCGCCAGCAGCTCTCATCTTGGTACTGCGGGACTAAAACGGAGCACAGATACGCAGTATTTT. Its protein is CASSSHLGTAGLKRSTDTQYF.

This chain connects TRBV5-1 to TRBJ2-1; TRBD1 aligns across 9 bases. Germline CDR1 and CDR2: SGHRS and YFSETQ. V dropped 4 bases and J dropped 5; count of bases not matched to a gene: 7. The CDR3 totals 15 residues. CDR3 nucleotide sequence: TGCGCCAGCAGCCCCAACAGGGGGCGCGACAATGAGCAGTTCTTC. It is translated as CASSPNRGRDNEQFF.

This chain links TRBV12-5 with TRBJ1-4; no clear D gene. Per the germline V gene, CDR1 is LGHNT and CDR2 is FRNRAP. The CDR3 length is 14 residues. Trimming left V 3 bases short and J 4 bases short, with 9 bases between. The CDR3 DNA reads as TGTGCTAGTGGTTTTGGGCAGATTAATGAAAAACTGTTTTTT. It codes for CASGFGQINEKLFF.

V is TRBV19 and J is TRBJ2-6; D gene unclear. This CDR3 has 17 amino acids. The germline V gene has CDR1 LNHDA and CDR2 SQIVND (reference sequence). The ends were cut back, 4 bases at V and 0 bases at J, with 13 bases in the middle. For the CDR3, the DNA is TGTGCCAGTAGTAAAGTCCCAACGAGCTCTGGGGCCAACGTCCTGACTTTC. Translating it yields CASSKVPTSSGANVLTF.

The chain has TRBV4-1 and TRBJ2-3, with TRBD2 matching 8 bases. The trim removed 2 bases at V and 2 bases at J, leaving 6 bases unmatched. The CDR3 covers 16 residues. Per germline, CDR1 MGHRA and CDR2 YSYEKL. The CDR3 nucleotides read TGCGCCAGCAGCCAAAGCGGGGGACTCATCACAGATACGCAGTATTTT. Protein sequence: CASSQSGGLITDTQYF.

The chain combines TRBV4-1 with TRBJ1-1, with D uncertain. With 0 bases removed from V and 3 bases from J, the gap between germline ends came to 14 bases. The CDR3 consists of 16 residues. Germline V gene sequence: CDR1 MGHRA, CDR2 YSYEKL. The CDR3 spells CASSQDLENLDTEAFF. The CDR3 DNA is TGCGCCAGCAGCCAAGATCTTGAGAATCTTGACACTGAAGCTTTCTTT.

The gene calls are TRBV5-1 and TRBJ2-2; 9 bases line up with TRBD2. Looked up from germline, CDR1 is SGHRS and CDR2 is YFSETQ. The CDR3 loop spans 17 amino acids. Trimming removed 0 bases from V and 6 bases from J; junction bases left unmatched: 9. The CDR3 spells CASSLARGGAMAGELFF. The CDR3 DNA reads TGCGCCAGCAGCTTGGCGCGCGGGGGGGCGATGGCCGGGGAGCTGTTTTTT.

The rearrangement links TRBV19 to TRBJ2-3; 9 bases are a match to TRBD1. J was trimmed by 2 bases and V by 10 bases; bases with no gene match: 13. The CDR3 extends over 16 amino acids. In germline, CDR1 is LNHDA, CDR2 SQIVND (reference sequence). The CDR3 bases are TGTGCCACTAAAGAGGTAGGGACAGGGTTCACAGATACGCAGTATTTT. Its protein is CATKEVGTGFTDTQYF.

CDR3 nucleotides: TGTGCCAGCAGCTTAGATGGGGGCAGGGCGACTAATGAAAAACTGTTTTTT. It specifies CASSLDGGRATNEKLFF. The rearrangement links TRBV11-2 to TRBJ1-4; D might be TRBD1 (6 bases). This CDR3 comprises 17 residues. V lost 0 bases and J lost 2, with 13 bases in between. From germline, CDR1 is SGHAT and CDR2 FQNNGV.

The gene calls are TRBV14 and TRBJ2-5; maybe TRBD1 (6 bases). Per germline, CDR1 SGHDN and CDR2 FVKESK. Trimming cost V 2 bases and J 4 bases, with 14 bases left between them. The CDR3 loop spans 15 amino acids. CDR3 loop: CASSQLKGVVETQYF. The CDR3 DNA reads TGTGCCAGCAGCCAATTGAAGGGGGTCGTAGAGACCCAGTACTTC.

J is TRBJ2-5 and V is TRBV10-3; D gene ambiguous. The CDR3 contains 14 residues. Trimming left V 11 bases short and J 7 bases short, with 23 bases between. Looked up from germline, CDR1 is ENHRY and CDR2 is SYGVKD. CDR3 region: CAPLPLWLPGTQYF. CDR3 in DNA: TGTGCCCCATTGCCCTTGTGGCTCCCAGGGACCCAGTACTTC.

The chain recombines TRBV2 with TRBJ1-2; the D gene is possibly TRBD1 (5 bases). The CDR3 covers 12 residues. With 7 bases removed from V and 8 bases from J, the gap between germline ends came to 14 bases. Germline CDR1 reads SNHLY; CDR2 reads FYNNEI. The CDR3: CASNQGFWGYTF. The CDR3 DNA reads TGTGCCAGCAATCAGGGTTTCTGGGGCTACACCTTC.

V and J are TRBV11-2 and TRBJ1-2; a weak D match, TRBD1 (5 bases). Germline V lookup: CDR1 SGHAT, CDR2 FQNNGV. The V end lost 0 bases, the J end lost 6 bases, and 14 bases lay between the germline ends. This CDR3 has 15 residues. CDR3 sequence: CASSLEGAMVNGYTF. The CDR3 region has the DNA TGTGCCAGCAGCTTAGAAGGGGCCATGGTGAATGGCTACACCTTC.

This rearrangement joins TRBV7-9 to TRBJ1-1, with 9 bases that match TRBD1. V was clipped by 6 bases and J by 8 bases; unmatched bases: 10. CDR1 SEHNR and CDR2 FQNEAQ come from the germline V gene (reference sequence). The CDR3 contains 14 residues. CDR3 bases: TGTGCCAGCAGTTTCGCACAGGGGGCCCCGGAAGCTTTCTTT. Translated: CASSFAQGAPEAFF.

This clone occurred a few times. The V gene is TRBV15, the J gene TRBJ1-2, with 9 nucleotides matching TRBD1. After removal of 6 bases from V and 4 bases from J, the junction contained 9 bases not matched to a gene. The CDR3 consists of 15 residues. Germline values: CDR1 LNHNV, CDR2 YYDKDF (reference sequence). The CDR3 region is CATSLTGQGSYGYTF. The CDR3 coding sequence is TGTGCCACCAGTCTCACGGGACAGGGTTCCTATGGCTACACCTTC.

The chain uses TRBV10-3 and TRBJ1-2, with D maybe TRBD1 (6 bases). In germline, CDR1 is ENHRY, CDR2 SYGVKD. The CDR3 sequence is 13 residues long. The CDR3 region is CVTGREVDYGYTF. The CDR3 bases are TGTGTAACAGGGAGGGAAGTTGACTATGGCTACACCTTC.

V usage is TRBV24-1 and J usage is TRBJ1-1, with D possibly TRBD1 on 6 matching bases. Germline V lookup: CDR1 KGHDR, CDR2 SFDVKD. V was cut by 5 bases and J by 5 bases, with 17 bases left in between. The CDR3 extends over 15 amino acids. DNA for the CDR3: TGTGCCACCAGTGGACTAGGGGGGGCGTATACTGAAGCTTTCTTT. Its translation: CATSGLGGAYTEAFF.

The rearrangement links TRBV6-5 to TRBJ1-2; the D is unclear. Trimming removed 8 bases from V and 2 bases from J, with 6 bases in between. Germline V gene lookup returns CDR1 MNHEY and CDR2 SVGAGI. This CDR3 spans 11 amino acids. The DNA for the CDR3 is TGTGCCAGCGGCTCGAACTATGGCTACACCTTC. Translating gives CASGSNYGYTF.

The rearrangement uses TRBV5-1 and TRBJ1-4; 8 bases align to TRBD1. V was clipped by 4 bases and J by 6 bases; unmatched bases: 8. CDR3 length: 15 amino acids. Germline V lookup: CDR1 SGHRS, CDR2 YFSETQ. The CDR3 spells CASSIGQGVDEKLFF. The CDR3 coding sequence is TGCGCCAGCAGCATTGGACAGGGCGTAGATGAAAAACTGTTTTTT.

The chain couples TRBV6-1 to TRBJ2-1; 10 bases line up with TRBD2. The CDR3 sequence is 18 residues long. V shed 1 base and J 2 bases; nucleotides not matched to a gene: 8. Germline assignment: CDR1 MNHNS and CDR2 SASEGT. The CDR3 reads CASSEGGSGGPPYNEQFF. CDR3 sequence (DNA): TGTGCCAGCAGTGAAGGAGGTAGCGGGGGGCCCCCCTACAATGAGCAGTTCTTC.

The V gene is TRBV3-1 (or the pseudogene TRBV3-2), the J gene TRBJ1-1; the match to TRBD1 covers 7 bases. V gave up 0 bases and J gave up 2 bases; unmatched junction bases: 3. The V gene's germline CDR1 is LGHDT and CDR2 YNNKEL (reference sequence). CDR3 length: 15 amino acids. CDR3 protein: CASSQERDRNTEAFF. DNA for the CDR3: TGTGCCAGCAGCCAAGAACGGGACAGAAACACTGAAGCTTTCTTT.

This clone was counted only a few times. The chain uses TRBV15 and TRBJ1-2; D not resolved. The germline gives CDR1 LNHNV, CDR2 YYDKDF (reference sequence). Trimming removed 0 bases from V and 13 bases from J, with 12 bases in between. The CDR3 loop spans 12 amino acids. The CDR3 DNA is TGTGCCACCAGCAGAGACTCAGAATTACCCACCTTC. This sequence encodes CATSRDSELPTF.

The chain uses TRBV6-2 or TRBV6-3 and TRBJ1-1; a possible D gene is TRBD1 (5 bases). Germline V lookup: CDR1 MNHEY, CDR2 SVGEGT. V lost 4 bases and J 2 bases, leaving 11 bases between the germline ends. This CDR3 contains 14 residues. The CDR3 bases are TGTGCCAGCAGTTCAGGGAACCAAAACACTGAAGCTTTCTTT. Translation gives CASSSGNQNTEAFF.

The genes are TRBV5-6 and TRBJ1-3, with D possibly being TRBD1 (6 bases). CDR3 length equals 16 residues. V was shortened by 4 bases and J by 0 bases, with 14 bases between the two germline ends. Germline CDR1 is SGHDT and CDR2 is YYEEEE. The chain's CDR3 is CASSPRQVNSGNTIYF. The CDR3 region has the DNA TGTGCCAGCAGCCCTCGACAGGTGAACTCTGGAAACACCATATATTTT.

CDR3 sequence reads: CASSSRENTEAFF. CDR3 DNA sequence: TGTGCCAGCAGCTCTCGGGAGAACACTGAAGCTTTCTTT. V and J are TRBV7-6 and TRBJ1-1, with D uncertain. In germline, CDR1 is SGHVS, CDR2 FNYEAQ. V dropped 4 bases and J dropped 1 base, with 7 bases sitting between them. CDR3 length: 13 amino acids.

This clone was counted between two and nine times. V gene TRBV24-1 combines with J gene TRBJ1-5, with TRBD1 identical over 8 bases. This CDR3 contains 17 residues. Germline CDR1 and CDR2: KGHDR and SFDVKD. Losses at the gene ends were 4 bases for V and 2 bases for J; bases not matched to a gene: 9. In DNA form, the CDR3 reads TGTGCCACCAGTGACAAGACAGGGGCGGGGGGCAATCAGCCCCAGCATTTT. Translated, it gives CATSDKTGAGGNQPQHF.

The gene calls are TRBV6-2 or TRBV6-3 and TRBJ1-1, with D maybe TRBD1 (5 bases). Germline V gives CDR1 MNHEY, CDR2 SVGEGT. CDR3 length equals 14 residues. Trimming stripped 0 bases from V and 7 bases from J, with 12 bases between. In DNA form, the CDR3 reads TGTGCCAGCAGTTACTCGAAGGGGCGCGGTGAAGCTTTCTTT. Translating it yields CASSYSKGRGEAFF.

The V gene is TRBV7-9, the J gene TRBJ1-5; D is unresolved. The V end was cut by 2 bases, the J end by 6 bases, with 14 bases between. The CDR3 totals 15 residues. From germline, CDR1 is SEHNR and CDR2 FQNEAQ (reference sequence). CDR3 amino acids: CASSLYDAGSQPQHF. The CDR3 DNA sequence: TGTGCCAGCAGCTTATACGACGCTGGGAGTCAGCCCCAGCATTTT.

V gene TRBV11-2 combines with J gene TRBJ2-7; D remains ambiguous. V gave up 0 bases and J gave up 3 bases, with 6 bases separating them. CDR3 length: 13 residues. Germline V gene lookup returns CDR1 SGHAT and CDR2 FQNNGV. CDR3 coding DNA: TGTGCCAGCAGCTTAGATCCCTTCTACGAGCAGTACTTC. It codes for CASSLDPFYEQYF.